This paragraph covers one TCR beta chain sequence. Its antigen is undetermined. These data belong to a study of CD8+ T cells in alopecia areata. cDNA serving as the sequencing template came from extracted, reverse transcribed RNA. Method: immunoSEQ multiplex PCR; TCRdb's copy keeps in-frame clones and lacks some. The repertoire holds some 150,000 clones, with roughly 60% as singletons. Trimming removed 3 bases at V and 11 bases at J, with 11 bases between. CDR1 and CDR2 from the germline V gene are SGDLS and YYNGEE. The CDR3 length is 11 residues. Study outcomes and limitations: Higher clonality than in normal scalp was seen in lesional scalp, especially alopecia totalis/universalis. Scalp sample data also include resident alphabeta T cells from normal skin.

The chain uses TRBV9 and TRBJ2-5; D remains unclear. Sequencing was carried out using CD8+ T cells sorted from blood. This clonotype was obtained from a human donor in good health. CDR3 protein: CASSARPWQYF. In DNA, the CDR3 is TGTGCCAGCAGCGCCCGGCCTTGGCAGTACTTC. Full variable domain (remainder filled in from reference TRBV9 and TRBJ2-5): DSGVTQTPKHLITATGQRVTLRCSPRSGDLSVYWYQQSLDQGLQFLIQYYNGEERAKGNILERFSAQQFPDLHSELNLSSLELGDSALYFCASSARPWQYFGPGTRLLVL.